These 5 T cell receptor beta chains share one sample of origin, sequenced in a study of Graves' ophthalmopathy and Graves' hyperthyroidism. Amplification of TCR beta CDR3 regions used RNA transcripts. RT-PCR with HTBI primers came first, then second-round multiplex PCR. TCRdb used MiXCR to reprocess the multiplex PCR reads, holding one entry per CDR3 protein. This sample has under 350,000 distinct CDR3 sequences; under 20% occur once, and the top ten carry approximately 13%. Sequenced material: peripheral blood. These receptors all come from an adult man with Graves' ophthalmopathy.

The table lists this clonotype with many counts. The chain uses TRBV12-3 or TRBV12-4 and TRBJ2-5; D is unclear. The CDR3 sequence is 13 residues long. V shed 6 bases and J shed 4 bases, with 12 bases lying between them. CDR3: CASRGHTGETQYF. For the CDR3, the DNA is TGTGCCAGCAGGGGCCACACGGGAGAGACCCAGTACTTC.

This clonotype appeared many times. V is TRBV6-1 and J is TRBJ2-5; TRBD2 agrees at 8 bases. Germline CDR1 reads MNHNS; CDR2 reads SASEGT. The CDR3 totals 15 residues. V was pared by 5 bases and J by 0 bases, with 5 bases of the junction left unmatched. The CDR3 sequence is CASSRSGGYQETQYF. CDR3 DNA sequence: TGTGCCAGCAGTAGAAGCGGGGGTTACCAAGAGACCCAGTACTTC.

This clonotype came up many times. This chain uses TRBV4-1 with TRBJ2-7; 7 nucleotides agree with TRBD1. The CDR3 has 14 residues. The germline gives CDR1 MGHRA, CDR2 YSYEKL. Losses at the gene ends were 5 bases for V and 5 bases for J; bases not matched to a gene: 9. The CDR3 DNA sequence: TGCGCCAGCAGCTTGCGACAGGGCAGAGACGAGCAGTACTTC. Translating gives CASSLRQGRDEQYF.

This clonotype has ten or more counts. The J gene is TRBJ1-5, the V gene TRBV6-9; D remains ambiguous. The CDR3 is 15 amino acids. Germline V CDR1 and CDR2: MNHGY, SVAAGI. V lost 8 bases to trimming and J lost 0 bases, with 14 bases between them. The CDR3 is CASFGRQYSNQPQHF. CDR3 bases: TGTGCCAGCTTTGGGCGGCAATATAGCAATCAGCCCCAGCATTTT.

This clonotype appeared many times. V gene TRBV24-1 combines with J gene TRBJ1-2; no clear D gene. This CDR3 is 14 amino acids long. Germline V gene sequence: CDR1 KGHDR, CDR2 SFDVKD. V was pared by 3 bases and J by 0 bases, with 7 bases between. The CDR3 region is CATSDQTTNYGYTF. As DNA, the CDR3 is TGTGCCACCAGTGATCAGACGACTAACTATGGCTACACCTTC.